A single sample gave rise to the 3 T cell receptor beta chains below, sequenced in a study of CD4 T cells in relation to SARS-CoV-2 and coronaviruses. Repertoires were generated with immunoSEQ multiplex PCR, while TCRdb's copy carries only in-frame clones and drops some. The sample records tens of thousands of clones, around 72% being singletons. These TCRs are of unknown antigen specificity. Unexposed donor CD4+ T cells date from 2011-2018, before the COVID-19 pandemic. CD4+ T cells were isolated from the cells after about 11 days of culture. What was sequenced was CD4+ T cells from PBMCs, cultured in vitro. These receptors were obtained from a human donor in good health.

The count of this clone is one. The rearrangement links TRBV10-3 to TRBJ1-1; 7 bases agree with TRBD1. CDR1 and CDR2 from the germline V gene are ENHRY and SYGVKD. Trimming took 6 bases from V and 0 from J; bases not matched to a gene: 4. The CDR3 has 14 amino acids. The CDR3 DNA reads TGTGCCATCAGAGGGACAGCGATGAACACTGAAGCTTTCTTT. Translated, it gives CAIRGTAMNTEAFF.

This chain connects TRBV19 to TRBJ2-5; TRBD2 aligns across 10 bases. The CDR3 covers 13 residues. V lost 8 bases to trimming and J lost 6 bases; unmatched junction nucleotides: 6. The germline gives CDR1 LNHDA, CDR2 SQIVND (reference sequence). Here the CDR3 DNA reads TGTGCCAGTGGTAGCGGGAGGTTAAAGACCCAGTACTTC. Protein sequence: CASGSGRLKTQYF. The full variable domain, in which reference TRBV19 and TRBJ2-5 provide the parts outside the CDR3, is DGGITQSPKYLFRKEGQNVTLSCEQNLNHDAMYWYRQDPGQGLRLIYYSQIVNDFQKGDIAEGYSVSREKKESFPLTVTSAQKNPTAFYLCASGSGRLKTQYFGPGTRLLVL.

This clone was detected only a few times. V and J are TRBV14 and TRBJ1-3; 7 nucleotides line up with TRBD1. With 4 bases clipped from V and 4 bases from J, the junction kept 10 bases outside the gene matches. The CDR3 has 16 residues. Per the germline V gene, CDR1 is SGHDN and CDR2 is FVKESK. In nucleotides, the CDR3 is TGTGCCAGCAGCCCCCGGGTCAGGGGGAGAGGAAACACCATATATTTT. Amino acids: CASSPRVRGRGNTIYF.